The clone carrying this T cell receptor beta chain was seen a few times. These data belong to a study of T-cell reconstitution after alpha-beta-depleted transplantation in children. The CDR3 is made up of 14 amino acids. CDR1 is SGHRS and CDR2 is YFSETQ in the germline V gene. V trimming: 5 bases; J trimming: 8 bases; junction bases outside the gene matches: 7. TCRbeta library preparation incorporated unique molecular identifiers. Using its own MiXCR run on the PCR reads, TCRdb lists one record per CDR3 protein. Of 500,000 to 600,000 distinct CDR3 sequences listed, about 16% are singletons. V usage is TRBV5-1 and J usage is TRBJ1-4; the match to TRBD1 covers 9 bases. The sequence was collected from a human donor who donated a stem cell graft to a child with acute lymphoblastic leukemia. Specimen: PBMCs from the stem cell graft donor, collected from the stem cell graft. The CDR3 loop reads CASRPTGGEEKLFF. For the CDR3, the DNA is TGCGCCAGCAGGCCGACAGGGGGAGAAGAAAAACTGTTTTTT.